This entry lists 22 T cell receptor beta chains sequenced from one sample in a study of T-cell reconstitution after alpha-beta-depleted transplantation in children (dated by TCRdb to between 2015 and 2016). The receptor library was made with PCR. The listed sequencing device is Illumina HiSeq 2500. To normalize quantification of the TCRbeta repertoire, the TCR libraries were built with molecular barcoding that relied on unique molecular identifiers. The raw public reads went through TCRdb reprocessing: fastp at Q25, MiXCR clone calling, in-frame beta chains kept. All rows with the same CDR3 protein become a single entry with the most common DNA and genes. For this sample the table gives about 340,000 distinct CDR3 sequences, of which 9% to 12% were detected only once. Approximately 2.3% of the sample lies in the top ten. Sequenced material: PBMCs from the stem cell graft donor, taken from the stem cell graft. These receptors were taken from a human donor who donated a stem cell graft to a child with acute lymphoblastic leukemia.

The V gene is TRBV4-1, the J gene TRBJ2-7; D perhaps matches TRBD2 (5 bases). This CDR3 contains 11 residues. V was trimmed by 1 base and J by 7 bases, leaving 5 bases between them. CDR1 and CDR2 from the germline V gene are MGHRA and YSYEKL. The CDR3 region is CASSQGEEQYF. In DNA, the CDR3 is TGCGCCAGCAGCCAAGGGGAGGAGCAGTACTTC.

This rearrangement joins TRBV6-1 to TRBJ2-2; 7 bases are shared with TRBD1. This CDR3 has 14 residues. CDR1 is MNHNS and CDR2 is SASEGT in the germline V gene. After removal of 6 bases from V and 6 bases from J, the junction contained 7 bases not matched to a gene. Here the CDR3 DNA reads TGTGCCAGCAGCGCGATTACAGGGGCCGGGGAGCTGTTTTTT. Protein sequence: CASSAITGAGELFF.

This clonotype was seen a handful of times. The chain couples TRBV9 to TRBJ2-2; D is tentatively TRBD1 or TRBD2 (5 bases each). V lost 1 base, J lost 1 base, and 11 bases lay in between. Germline V CDR1 and CDR2: SGDLS, YYNGEE. The CDR3 spans 16 residues. CDR3 in amino acids: CASSVQPGLNTGELFF. The CDR3 DNA reads TGTGCCAGCAGCGTACAGCCGGGGCTGAACACCGGGGAGCTGTTTTTT.

Concerning this clonotype itself: At one boundary the junction diverges from the germline segment, which might be a read error. CDR3 sequence: CASSLQMAGGNYQQYF. In DNA, the CDR3 is TGCGCCAGCAGCTTGCAGATGGCAGGGGGGAACTACCAGCAGTACTTC. The chain carries TRBV5-1 and TRBJ2-7, with D possibly being TRBD1 (7 bases). The CDR3 runs to 16 residues. Germline assignment: CDR1 SGHRS and CDR2 YFSETQ. Drawing the rest from reference TRBV5-1 and TRBJ2-7, the complete variable domain is KAGVTQTPRYLIKTRGQQVTLSCSPISGHRSVSWYQQTPGQGLQFLFEYFSETQRNKGNFPGRFSGRQFSNSRSEMNVSTLELGDSALYLCASSLQMAGGNYQQYFGPGTRLTVT.

In its sample, this clonotype was seen many times. One end of the junction fails to match germline, which may point to a read error. The genes are TRBV5-6 and TRBJ2-2; TRBD1 agrees at 9 bases. The CDR3 loop spans 15 amino acids. In germline, CDR1 is SGHDT, CDR2 YYEEEE. The CDR3, as DNA: TGTGCCAGCAGTCCCGGGACAGGGAACTCCGGGGAGCTGTTTTTT. Protein sequence: CASSPGTGNSGELFF.

This chain connects TRBV6-1 to TRBJ2-1; the match to TRBD1 covers 8 bases. The germline CDR1 and CDR2 sequences are MNHNS and SASEGT. With V trimmed by 4 bases and J by 2 bases, 4 bases remained unmatched. The CDR3 spans 15 residues. CDR3 DNA: TGTGCCAGCAGTGCTACGGGACAGGCCTACAATGAGCAGTTCTTC. Protein: CASSATGQAYNEQFF.

The chain is built from TRBV11-1 and TRBJ2-3; D might be TRBD1 or TRBD2, each matching 5 bases. The germline V and J ends were trimmed by 1 base and 2 bases, with 22 bases remaining between them. This CDR3 is 19 amino acids long. Germline loops: CDR1 SGHAT, CDR2 FQDESV (reference sequence). As DNA, the CDR3 is TGTGCCAGCAGCTTAGAGGGTAGAAGAACGGGACGAGACACAGATACGCAGTATTTT. Translating it yields CASSLEGRRTGRDTDTQYF.

The V gene is TRBV19, the J gene TRBJ2-1; unclear D gene. Germline CDR1 LNHDA, CDR2 SQIVND (reference sequence). Trimming removed 11 bases at V and 0 bases at J, with 14 bases between. The CDR3 is 14 amino acids. Written as DNA, the CDR3 is TGTGCCGTAGAGTCAACGAGCTCCTACAATGAGCAGTTCTTC. This sequence encodes CAVESTSSYNEQFF.

This rearrangement joins TRBV4-1 to TRBJ2-1; no definite D call. From germline, CDR1 is MGHRA and CDR2 YSYEKL. Trimming removed 1 base at V and 5 bases at J, with 12 bases between. CDR3 length equals 15 residues. CDR3 in amino acids: CASSQGSARHNEQFF. DNA for the CDR3: TGCGCCAGCAGCCAAGGGTCGGCTCGCCACAATGAGCAGTTCTTC.

The J gene is TRBJ1-1, the V gene TRBV20-1; D is unresolved. V was trimmed by 0 bases and J by 5 bases, leaving 13 bases between them. The CDR3 has 14 amino acids. CDR1 DFQATT and CDR2 SNEGSKA come from the germline V gene (reference sequence). This CDR3 is CSARETGRDTEAFF. Written as DNA, the CDR3 is TGCAGTGCTAGAGAAACTGGGAGAGATACTGAAGCTTTCTTT.

V gene TRBV5-1 combines with J gene TRBJ2-1; 8 bases line up with TRBD1. This CDR3 spans 13 amino acids. Germline CDR1 is SGHRS and CDR2 is YFSETQ. With 4 bases clipped from V and 8 bases from J, the junction kept 5 bases outside the gene matches. The CDR3 protein is CASSITGGHEQFF. CDR3 in DNA: TGCGCCAGCAGCATTACAGGGGGGCATGAGCAGTTCTTC.

This chain links TRBV28 with TRBJ2-3; 10 nucleotides agree with TRBD1. From germline, CDR1 is MDHEN and CDR2 SYDVKM. The junction had 1 base not matched to a gene; V was cut back by 5 bases and J by 5 bases. The CDR3 is 13 residues long. CDR3 amino acids: CASSGTGEDTQYF. The CDR3 coding sequence is TGTGCCAGCAGTGGGACAGGGGAAGATACGCAGTATTTT.

This clonotype was detected many times. This chain connects TRBV27 to TRBJ2-7; 15 nucleotides align to TRBD2. CDR3 size: 16 residues. Trimming removed 5 bases from V and 5 bases from J; junction bases left unmatched: 7. The germline gives CDR1 MNHEY, CDR2 SMNVEV (reference sequence). This CDR3 reads CASSPLGLAGGNEQYF. Written as DNA, the CDR3 is TGTGCCAGCAGTCCCCTGGGACTAGCGGGAGGTAACGAGCAGTACTTC.

The V call is TRBV7-3, the J call TRBJ2-3; D is possibly TRBD2 (6 bases). V dropped 5 bases and J dropped 5 bases, with 11 bases sitting between them. Germline V CDR1 and CDR2: SGHTA, FQGTGA. The CDR3 is 13 amino acids. CDR3 region: CASSSLGGDTQYF. The CDR3 coding sequence is TGTGCCAGCAGCAGCCTGGGGGGAGATACGCAGTATTTT.

This clonotype was counted a few times. This chain uses TRBV29-1 with TRBJ2-2, with 9 bases lining up with TRBD2. Unmatched junction bases numbered 12, after V lost 6 bases and J lost 7 bases. The CDR3 spans 15 residues. Germline CDR1 and CDR2: SQVTM and ANQGSEA. The CDR3 region is CSVPPWLAGHGELFF. CDR3 coding DNA: TGCAGCGTCCCCCCGTGGCTAGCGGGACACGGGGAGCTGTTTTTT.

J is TRBJ2-1 and V is TRBV14; 8 bases map to TRBD1. The V and J ends lost 3 bases and 9 bases, in that order; junction bases with no gene match: 4. This CDR3 has 13 amino acids. Germline loops: CDR1 SGHDN, CDR2 FVKESK. For the CDR3, the DNA is TGTGCCAGCAGCCATCAGGGGGCGGGTGAGCAGTTCTTC. Translated, it gives CASSHQGAGEQFF.

The V call is TRBV20-1, the J call TRBJ2-3; D unclear. Trimming took 0 bases from V and 6 from J, leaving 13 bases between them. This CDR3 region has 14 residues. In germline, CDR1 is DFQATT, CDR2 SNEGSKA (reference sequence). Written as DNA, the CDR3 is TGCAGTGCTAGAGAAGATAGAAGCCCCGATACGCAGTATTTT. It encodes CSAREDRSPDTQYF.

The rearrangement joins TRBV10-3 to TRBJ2-1; D not certain. In germline, CDR1 is ENHRY, CDR2 SYGVKD. The CDR3 has 11 residues. Trimming cost V 10 bases and J 6 bases, with 10 bases left between them. CDR3 loop: CATLRGNEQFF. For the CDR3, the DNA is TGTGCCACCCTACGTGGCAATGAGCAGTTCTTC.

Note on this clonotype: It may be a read error: a sequence one base away is much more abundant. This rearrangement joins TRBV7-9 to TRBJ1-1; the match to TRBD1 covers 11 bases. The CDR3 has 14 residues. CDR1 is SEHNR and CDR2 is FQNEAQ in the germline V gene (reference sequence). The CDR3 reads CAGSLVEDRGRAFF. The CDR3 bases are TGTGCCGGCAGCTTAGTCGAGGACAGGGGGCGAGCTTTCTTT.

The chain carries TRBV12-3 or TRBV12-4 and TRBJ1-1; TRBD1 aligns across 10 bases. The CDR3 runs to 16 residues. V lost 7 bases, J lost 1 base, and 9 bases stayed unmatched. The CDR3 sequence: CASMPGQGKENTEAFF. Written as DNA, the CDR3 is TGTGCCAGCATGCCGGGACAGGGGAAGGAGAACACTGAAGCTTTCTTT.

This rearrangement joins TRBV12-3 or TRBV12-4 to TRBJ2-7; 7 nucleotides line up with TRBD1. This CDR3 contains 19 residues. V dropped 6 bases and J dropped 0; count of bases not matched to a gene: 20. Written as DNA, the CDR3 is TGTGCCAGCAGCCAGACAGGGTCGGGCCGAAGAAAGAGCTCCTACGAGCAGTACTTC. Protein sequence: CASSQTGSGRRKSSYEQYF.

Only a few counts were recorded for this clonotype. This chain links TRBV4-1 with TRBJ2-1; TRBD1 matches at 9 bases. This CDR3 has 17 residues. Germline loops: CDR1 MGHRA, CDR2 YSYEKL. J gave up 7 bases and V 6 bases, and 16 bases lay outside the gene matches. This CDR3 is CASSPRSVGQGINEQFF. The CDR3 bases are TGCGCCAGCAGTCCAAGATCAGTAGGACAGGGGATTAATGAGCAGTTCTTC.